This T cell receptor beta chain comes out of a study of CD4 T cells in relation to SARS-CoV-2 and coronaviruses (TCRdb year 2021). Regarding the research as a whole: Patient-derived lymphoblastoid cell lines were used to map the HLA restriction of shared crossreactive spike epitopes. At the level of individual TCR clonotypes, the study measured memory CD4+ T cell crossreactivity between SARS-CoV-2 spike protein and common cold coronavirus spike proteins. The Adaptive Biotechnologies TCR-sequencing kit was used to sequence samples from a few pre-COVID donors and the naive versus memory experiments, while other data came from Illumina-based sequencing. Expansion assays from other donors in the study were sequenced with a different, Illumina-based TCR-beta assay. Results the study describes overall, beyond this receptor: Naive versus memory sequencing indicated the assay detects memory recall responses rather than primary responses primed during culture. Around three fifths of donors had memory CD4+ clonotypes that crossrecognized SARS-CoV-2 and at least one common cold coronavirus spike. Compared with monoreactive clones, crossreactive clones had significantly weaker SARS-CoV-2-driven expansion, a result consistent with antigenic imprinting. No donor contributed both pre-pandemic and post-infection samples, which limited tracing the source of pre-existing responses. The study was limited by small numbers of patients and tested TCRs. Because the crossreactivity analysis focused on spike protein, crossreactivity against other viral proteins was not assessed.

Deep-resolution immunoSEQ TCR-beta sequencing was performed on DNA from uncultured naive and memory CD4+ T cells. The original pipeline was this. During preprocessing, nonproductive sequences were removed, as were CDR3s that did not start with C, did not end with F or W, or were shorter than 7 amino acids. Cultured and uncultured naive and memory CD4+ repertoires were searched for previously identified spike- and CEF-reactive CDR3s. CDR3 homology was quantified as pairwise Levenshtein distance, calculated with the stringdist R package after three terminal residues were trimmed from each end. This immuneACCESS table, as held by TCRdb, lists in-frame sequences with V and J called but not all clones. Of the missing ones, under half trace to an unresolved V gene in checked studies; the others have no known cause. V and J calls and clone size are those listed in that table; D and trimming were worked out from the DNA. For this sample there are 55,000 to 70,000 clones; about 92% appear just once. The top ten hold under 0.3% of the sample.

CD4+ T cells from unexposed donors were collected before the COVID-19 pandemic (2011-2018). To separate naive from memory CD4+ T cells, cryopreserved PBMCs first underwent CD4 enrichment and then EasySep naive CD4+ T cell enrichment. The leukapheresis product used for the unexposed donors was purchased from a commercial source. PBMCs were isolated from leukapheresis product or whole blood by Ficoll-Paque PLUS gradient centrifugation. PBMCs were either cryopreserved at -140 degrees C or used fresh in the expansion assay. The QIAamp Micro DNA Kit was used to extract genomic DNA from the CD4+ T cells. The CDR3 starts with the cysteine, ends with the phenylalanine, and has 15 residues. Here the CDR3 DNA is all that survives: 45 bases in frame from base 1. The germline V gene yields SGHDT for CDR1 and YYEEEE for CDR2. Trimming takes 1 base from V and 4 bases from J, and the germline ends sit 15 bases apart.

With respect to this clone: Its antigen specificity is not known. No per-base quality is available; no much larger clone lies one base away.

The sequence was obtained from a human donor in good health. The specimen was naive CD4+ T cells from PBMCs. The intended sense of this specimen's cell subset or site label: naive CD4+ T cells isolated by negative enrichment. Rearrangement joined TRBV5-6 to TRBJ2-7; no confident D gene assignment can be made. The CDR3 corresponds to CASSLTARAAYEQYF. The DNA reads as follows: TGTGCCAGCAGCTTGACAGCCCGGGCCGCTTACGAGCAGTACTTC.